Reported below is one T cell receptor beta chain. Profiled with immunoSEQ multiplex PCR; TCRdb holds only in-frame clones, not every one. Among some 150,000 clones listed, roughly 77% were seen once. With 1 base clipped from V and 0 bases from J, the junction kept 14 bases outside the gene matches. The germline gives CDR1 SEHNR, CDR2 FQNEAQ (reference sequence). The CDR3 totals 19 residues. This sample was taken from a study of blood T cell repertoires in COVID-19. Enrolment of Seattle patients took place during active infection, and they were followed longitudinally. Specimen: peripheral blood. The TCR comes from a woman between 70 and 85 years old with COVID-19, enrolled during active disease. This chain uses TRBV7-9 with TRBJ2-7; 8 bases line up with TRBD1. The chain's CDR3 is CASSLDTPLTGDSSYEQYF. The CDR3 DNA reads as TGTGCCAGCAGCTTAGATACCCCCCTGACAGGGGATAGCTCCTACGAGCAGTACTTC. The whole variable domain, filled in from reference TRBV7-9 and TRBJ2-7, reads DTGVSQNPRHKITKRGQNVTFRCDPISEHNRLYWYRQTLGQGPEFLTYFQNEAQLEKSRLLSDRFSAERPKGSFSTLEIQRTEQGDSAMYLCASSLDTPLTGDSSYEQYFGPGTRLTVT.